This is a list of T cell receptor beta chains from one sample in a study of blood T cell repertoires in COVID-19. Sequencing used immunoSEQ multiplex PCR; TCRdb keeps in-frame clones, though not all of them. The top ten hold approximately 3.6% of the sample, which has 95,000 to 150,000 clones, 65% to 85% seen once. The sample taken for sequencing was PBMCs or T cells enriched from blood (not recorded which). The receptors derive from a woman in her twenties or thirties who had recovered from COVID-19. The CDR3 runs from the conserved cysteine through the conserved F or W. A D gene is named only where the DNA matches it firmly. For some rows the clone size is stated as once, few or many, or as a class when expanded; others skip it.

j_call	v_call	d_call	clone_size	cdr3_aa	cdr3_nt
TRBJ2-2	TRBV9	.	.	CASSLGHRNTGELFF	TGTGCCAGCAGCTTAGGACACAGAAACACCGGGGAGCTGTTTTTT
TRBJ2-3	TRBV6-4	TRBD2	.	CASSEAGGGTDTQYF	TGTGCCAGCAGTGAAGCGGGAGGCGGCACAGATACGCAGTATTTT
TRBJ2-7	TRBV4-3	TRBD2	.	CASSHRTSGRIGEQYF	TGCGCCAGCAGCCACAGGACTAGCGGGAGAATCGGCGAGCAGTACTTC
TRBJ1-5	TRBV18	.	.	CASSWRLEPQHF	TGTGCCAGCTCATGGAGGCTGGAGCCCCAGCATTTT
TRBJ2-7	TRBV12-3/TRBV12-4	.	.	CASSRAYEQYF	TGTGCCAGCAGTCGGGCCTACGAGCAGTACTTC
TRBJ1-2	TRBV7-2	.	.	CASSLTANYGYTF	TGTGCCAGCAGCTTGACAGCAAACTATGGCTACACCTTC
TRBJ2-1	TRBV19	.	.	CASSIVPGEVYNEQFF	TGTGCCAGTAGTATAGTGCCGGGAGAGGTCTACAATGAGCAGTTCTTC
TRBJ1-2	TRBV3-1/TRBV3-2	TRBD1	.	CASSDTGGGYTF	TGTGCCAGCAGCGATACAGGGGGAGGCTACACCTTC
TRBJ2-1	TRBV2	TRBD2	.	CASRRLAGSSYNEQFF	TGTGCCAGCAGAAGGCTAGCGGGAAGCTCCTACAATGAGCAGTTCTTC
TRBJ1-1	TRBV28	.	once	CASRKGYQNTEAFF	TGTGCCAGCAGGAAGGGGTATCAGAACACTGAAGCTTTCTTT
TRBJ1-6	TRBV4-3	.	.	CASSQDLRNSPLHF	TGCGCCAGCAGCCAAGATTTACGGAATTCACCCCTCCACTTT
TRBJ2-7	TRBV7-9	.	.	CASSPLGEQYF	TGTGCCAGCAGCCCGCTAGGCGAGCAGTACTTC
TRBJ2-2	TRBV10-3	TRBD1	.	CAISEGQGSTGELFF	TGTGCCATCAGTGAGGGACAGGGGAGCACCGGGGAGCTGTTTTTT
TRBJ2-1	TRBV5-4	TRBD2	.	CASSPRAGGPNNEQFF	TGTGCCAGCAGCCCACGCGCGGGAGGGCCTAACAATGAGCAGTTCTTC
TRBJ2-1	TRBV5-4	TRBD2	.	CASSPGPSGRSFTFRNEQFF	TGTGCCAGCAGCCCGGGACCTAGCGGGAGGTCGTTTACTTTTCGCAATGAGCAGTTCTTC
TRBJ1-1	TRBV2	.	.	CASSVGTQSRAAFF	TGTGCCAGCAGTGTAGGGACACAGTCTAGGGCAGCTTTCTTT
TRBJ2-1	TRBV4-1	TRBD2	.	CASSPKKLAGLNNEQFF	TGCGCCAGCAGCCCTAAGAAGTTAGCGGGGTTGAACAATGAGCAGTTCTTC
TRBJ1-6	TRBV6-4	TRBD1	few	CASSDSTGGSPLHF	TGTGCCAGCAGTGACTCGACAGGGGGCTCACCCCTCCACTTT
TRBJ1-1	TRBV2	.	.	CASSKQGITEAFF	TGTGCCAGCAGCAAACAGGGTATCACTGAAGCTTTCTTT
TRBJ2-6	TRBV4-2	TRBD1	few	CASSPDRSGANVLTF	TGTGCCAGCAGCCCGGACAGGTCTGGGGCCAACGTCCTGACTTTC
TRBJ2-7	TRBV7-2	.	.	CASSLGAGAAYEQYF	TGTGCCAGCAGCTTAGGGGCGGGGGCAGCCTACGAGCAGTACTTC
TRBJ1-2	TRBV28	.	.	CASSFYREGGYTF	TGTGCCAGCAGTTTTTACAGGGAGGGAGGCTACACCTTC
TRBJ1-2	TRBV6-5	.	.	CASSPGGVATDTF	TGTGCCAGCAGCCCCGGGGGTGTGGCCACGGACACCTTC
TRBJ1-5	TRBV28	.	.	CASRMGGDFNQPQHF	TGTGCCAGCAGGATGGGGGGGGACTTCAATCAGCCCCAGCATTTT
TRBJ1-6	TRBV18	TRBD1	.	CASSSRGGSDSPLHF	TGTGCCAGCTCATCTCGAGGGGGCTCGGATTCACCCCTCCACTTT
TRBJ2-5	TRBV6-5	TRBD2	.	CASRKGGRETQYF	TGTGCCAGCAGGAAGGGAGGGAGGGAGACCCAGTACTTC
TRBJ2-1	TRBV7-7	TRBD2	once	CASSKGGTSETYGEQFF	TGTGCTAGCAGCAAAGGGGGGACTAGCGAAACATACGGTGAGCAGTTCTTC
TRBJ1-1	TRBV21-1	.	.	CASSTFSRVRNTEAFF	TGTGCCAGCAGCACATTCAGCAGGGTTCGGAACACTGAAGCTTTCTTT
TRBJ2-3	TRBV7-2	TRBD1	.	CASSSDGTGDADTQYF	TGTGCCAGCAGCTCCGACGGGACAGGGGACGCAGATACGCAGTATTTT
TRBJ2-2	TRBV7-3	TRBD1	.	CASSLIPAGQGDTGELFF	TGTGCCAGCAGCTTAATTCCCGCGGGACAGGGCGACACCGGGGAGCTGTTTTTT
TRBJ2-7	TRBV29-1	TRBD2	.	CSVDTSGKGYEQYF	TGCAGCGTTGATACTAGCGGGAAAGGGTACGAGCAGTACTTC
TRBJ2-2	TRBV5-1	TRBD2	.	CASSPLAETGELFF	TGCGCCAGCAGCCCGCTAGCGGAGACCGGGGAGCTGTTTTTT
TRBJ2-5	TRBV10-3	TRBD1	.	CAISESGTGQETQYF	TGTGCCATCAGTGAGTCAGGGACAGGGCAAGAGACCCAGTACTTC
TRBJ2-3	TRBV28	.	.	CASSSYSGRTDTQYF	TGTGCCAGCAGTTCCTATAGCGGACGCACAGATACGCAGTATTTT
TRBJ1-2	TRBV28	TRBD1	.	CASSPGGPGKYGYTF	TGTGCCAGCAGTCCAGGGGGGCCGGGGAAGTATGGCTACACCTTC
TRBJ1-2	TRBV19	TRBD1	once	CASSKWGQTINYGYTF	TGTGCCAGTAGTAAGTGGGGACAGACGATTAACTATGGCTACACCTTC
TRBJ2-1	TRBV6-2/TRBV6-3	.	.	CASSYGSGPQSYNEQFF	TGTGCCAGCAGTTATGGTAGCGGACCCCAATCCTACAATGAGCAGTTCTTC
TRBJ2-4	TRBV5-4	.	.	CASSLSASGALAKNIQYF	TGTGCCAGCAGCTTGTCAGCTAGTGGGGCTCTAGCCAAAAACATTCAGTACTTC
TRBJ1-5	TRBV19	.	.	CASSFSGANQPQHF	TGTGCCAGTAGTTTTTCAGGGGCTAATCAGCCCCAGCATTTT
TRBJ2-3	TRBV18	.	few	CASSPLEGVFTDTQYF	TGTGCCAGCTCGCCCCTCGAAGGGGTTTTTACAGATACGCAGTATTTT
TRBJ2-7	TRBV5-6	.	.	CASSLALSSYEQYF	TGTGCCAGCAGCTTGGCCCTGAGCTCCTACGAGCAGTACTTC
TRBJ2-1	TRBV11-2	TRBD2	.	CASSLGTSGRYPIF	TGTGCCAGCAGCCTAGGGACTAGCGGGAGGTACCCCATCTTC
TRBJ2-1	TRBV5-4	TRBD2	once	CASSPLVSGGSSYNEQFF	TGTGCCAGCAGCCCCCTCGTGTCGGGAGGAAGCTCCTACAATGAGCAGTTCTTC
TRBJ2-5	TRBV4-2	TRBD2	.	CASSTILAGGGETQYF	TGTGCCAGCAGCACCATACTAGCGGGAGGGGGGGAGACCCAGTACTTC
TRBJ2-1	TRBV6-2/TRBV6-3	.	.	CASSTNNEQFF	TGTGCCAGCAGTACAAACAATGAGCAGTTCTTC
TRBJ1-3	TRBV4-2	TRBD1	.	CASSLDRVGRNTIYF	TGTGCCAGCAGCCTAGACAGGGTCGGAAGAAACACCATATATTTT
TRBJ1-5	TRBV12-3/TRBV12-4	TRBD1	.	CASSPRQGAQHF	TGTGCCAGCAGCCCGCGACAGGGAGCCCAGCATTTT
TRBJ2-7	TRBV19	.	.	CASSIRSWGYGEQYF	TGTGCCAGTAGTATCCGCAGCTGGGGCTACGGTGAGCAGTACTTC
TRBJ1-5	TRBV27	.	.	CASSFHNQPQHF	TGTGCCAGCAGTTTTCACAATCAGCCCCAGCATTTT
TRBJ2-7	TRBV9	.	.	CASSQGTIGAYEQYF	TGTGCCAGCAGCCAAGGGACAATCGGGGCCTACGAGCAGTACTTC
TRBJ2-7	TRBV20-1	.	.	CSASPLGLNYEQYF	TGCAGTGCTAGTCCGTTGGGCCTGAACTACGAGCAGTACTTC
TRBJ2-7	TRBV29-1	TRBD1	.	CSVGNRGLREQYF	TGCAGCGTTGGAAACAGGGGCTTGCGCGAGCAGTACTTC
TRBJ1-4	TRBV21-1	.	.	CASSKYRGLREKLFF	TGTGCCAGCAGCAAATACAGGGGGCTTAGGGAAAAACTGTTTTTT
TRBJ2-1	TRBV29-1	TRBD2	.	CSVDGTSGYNEQFF	TGCAGCGTTGACGGGACTAGCGGATACAATGAGCAGTTCTTC
TRBJ2-1	TRBV5-1	TRBD2	.	CASSGLGTSSGGGYNEQFF	TGCGCCAGCAGCGGACTCGGGACTAGCTCGGGAGGGGGTTACAATGAGCAGTTCTTC
TRBJ2-1	TRBV11-1	.	.	CASSFSGTEQFF	TGTGCCAGCAGCTTCAGCGGGACAGAGCAGTTCTTC
TRBJ2-7	TRBV21-1	.	.	CASSNCDRGCLYF	TGTGCCAGCAGCAATTGTGACAGGGGGTGTTTGTACTTC